The present TCR beta chain was sequenced within a study of T cell repertoires in cytomegalovirus infection. About the study: In public TCR beta signatures, there were indications of both CMV infection and matching HLA type. Points from the study as a whole: The cumulative frequency of public TCR beta families distinguished individuals who carried CMV together with the relevant HLA. Clonotypes of TCR beta that were HLA-C-restricted and CMV-specific dominated the ex vivo response.

The V end was cut by 8 bases, the J end by 2 bases, with 13 bases between. Germline-derived CDR1 and CDR2 are MDHEN and SYDVKM. The CDR3 covers 13 residues. TCRdb recomputed calls from the reads with MiXCR, one row per CDR3 protein. The sample holds 110,000 to 150,000 distinct CDR3 sequences, 5% to 6.5% seen once. In its sample, this clonotype was seen many times. What it binds is not known. The chain joins TRBV28 to TRBJ2-7; no reliable D call. The sample was PBMCs. The sequence was obtained from a human donor in good health (CMV status not recorded). Some clones in this sample may be carry-over from other donors' samples. The CDR3 reads CASLGRRTYEQYF. The CDR3 bases are TGTGCCAGCTTAGGACGGAGAACCTACGAGCAGTACTTC. Variable domain in full (rest from reference TRBV28 and TRBJ2-7): DVKVTQSSRYLVKRTGEKVFLECVQDMDHENMFWYRQDPGLGLRLIYFSYDVKMKEKGDIPEGYSVSREKKERFSLILESASTNQTSMYLCASLGRRTYEQYFGPGTRLTVT.